Below are 2 T cell receptor beta chains sequenced from a single sample in a study of shared clonotypes between healthy human individuals. Sequencing was performed with immunoSEQ multiplex PCR; in TCRdb, only in-frame clones are kept and a portion is missing. The profile shows 800,000 or so clones, approximately 96% of them singletons. The naive CD8 subset, CD45RO-negative cells positively selected for CCR7, excluded terminally differentiated effector memory CD45RA+ cells. The material sequenced was naive CD8+ T cells sorted from blood. Receptors originate from a man aged 30 to 45 in good health.

The chain links TRBV7-9 to TRBJ2-7; 12 positions agree with TRBD2. V gave up 5 bases and J gave up 4 bases; unmatched junction bases: 12. Germline V CDR1 and CDR2: SEHNR, FQNEAQ (reference sequence). The CDR3 runs to 17 residues. For the CDR3, the DNA is TGTGCCAGCAGCAACACCCAGACTAGCGGGAGTATGTACGAGCAGTACTTC. Translated: CASSNTQTSGSMYEQYF. The full variable domain, in which reference TRBV7-9 and TRBJ2-7 provide the parts outside the CDR3, is DTGVSQNPRHKITKRGQNVTFRCDPISEHNRLYWYRQTLGQGPEFLTYFQNEAQLEKSRLLSDRFSAERPKGSFSTLEIQRTEQGDSAMYLCASSNTQTSGSMYEQYFGPGTRLTVT.

This clone was seen a single time. The chain couples TRBV5-4 to TRBJ2-7; D remains ambiguous. The V end was cut by 2 bases, the J end by 7 bases, with 7 bases between. The CDR3 is 11 residues long. Germline assignment: CDR1 SGHNT and CDR2 YYREEE (reference sequence). The CDR3 loop reads CASSLLGEQYF. The CDR3 DNA is TGTGCCAGCAGCTTATTGGGAGAGCAGTACTTC.